This T cell receptor beta chain is from a study of CD8+ T cells in alopecia areata. Cells pooled from cutaneous lymph nodes were sorted on CD4, CD8alpha, NKG2D, NKG2ACE and other markers. It was cDNA, reverse transcribed from extracted RNA, that served as the sequencing template. The assay was immunoSEQ multiplex PCR, and TCRdb's table has in-frame clones only and misses some. The sample has 250,000 or so clones, none seen only once. With regard to this clone: Germline and genes here are mouse. The read halts 3 residues ahead of the CDR3 end, with the missing end drawn from the germline J gene. Different DNA sequences within this sample yield the same CDR3.

V gave up 2 bases and J gave up 0 bases, with 9 bases separating them. CDR1 and CDR2 (germline): NSHNY, SYGAGN. The length of the CDR3 is 16 residues. The clonotype was recovered from a C3H/HeJ mouse with alopecia areata. The MHC haplotype of the strain is H2-k. Sequencing was done on a sample of CD4+ T cells sorted from a lymph node. The V and J genes are TRBV13-1 and TRBJ1-6; D may be TRBD1 (6 bases). TRBJ1-6 is assigned to the ORF class and has an uncertain function. The CDR3 region is CASSEWDISYNSPLYF. Incomplete CDR3 DNA: TGTGCCAGCAGTGAGTGGGACATTTCCTATAATTCGCCC.